The 26 T cell receptor beta chains presented below share a single source sample, sequenced in a study of beta chain features in type 1 diabetes. What was sequenced were expressed TCRB transcripts, since all of the isolated RNA had been reverse transcribed. Profiling relied on immunoSEQ multiplex PCR, and the TCRdb table lists in-frame clones only, not all of them. The data show under 250,000 clones, 12% to 15% seen once. What was sequenced was naive CD4+ T cells from blood. These receptors were collected from a woman aged 40 to 50 in good health.

The J gene is TRBJ2-7, the V gene TRBV5-1; D not resolved. V was shortened by 4 bases and J by 6 bases, with 8 bases between the two germline ends. The CDR3 length is 11 residues. Per germline, CDR1 SGHRS and CDR2 YFSETQ. The CDR3 protein is CASSQSSEQYF. For the CDR3, the DNA is TGCGCCAGCAGCCAGTCTTCCGAGCAGTACTTC.

The V gene is TRBV23-1, the J gene TRBJ2-7; 8 nucleotides line up with TRBD2. TRBV23-1 is an open reading frame, and its role is uncertain. This CDR3 region has 17 residues. The ends lost 3 bases at V and 2 bases at J; junction bases unmatched: 12. DNA for the CDR3: TGCGCCAGCAGTCACCCACCCTCGGGGGGGCCCCCCTACGAGCAGTACTTC. This codes for CASSHPPSGGPPYEQYF.

The rearrangement links TRBV5-1 to TRBJ1-1; TRBD1 agrees at 8 bases. Germline V gene data show CDR1 as SGHRS and CDR2 as YFSETQ. V was pared by 3 bases and J by 12 bases, with 10 bases of the junction left unmatched. This CDR3 has 13 amino acids. CDR3 sequence reads: CASSSIGQGLTFF. CDR3 in DNA: TGCGCCAGCAGCTCGATCGGACAGGGTTTAACTTTCTTT.

This clone appeared a few times. The chain has TRBV7-2 and TRBJ2-3, with 7 nucleotides matching TRBD2. Germline CDR1 and CDR2: SGHTA and FQGNSA. The CDR3 length is 16 residues. V lost 5 bases to trimming and J lost 0 bases; unmatched junction nucleotides: 8. CDR3 sequence: CASSDRVGGSTDTQYF. DNA for the CDR3: TGTGCCAGCAGCGATAGGGTCGGGGGGAGCACAGATACGCAGTATTTT.

V and J are TRBV5-4 and TRBJ1-2; TRBD1 is a possible D gene (6 bases). Deletions cut 4 bases from V and 5 bases from J, with 15 bases between. This CDR3 spans 14 amino acids. Looked up from germline, CDR1 is SGHNT and CDR2 is YYREEE (reference sequence). The CDR3 sequence is CASSPDSFSYGYTF. The CDR3 bases are TGTGCCAGCAGCCCGGACAGTTTTTCTTATGGCTACACCTTC.

This clone was detected a few times. The DNA of the CDR3 is TGTGCCAGCAGAGGGACAGGGAACAATGAGCAGTTCTTC. Residues: CASRGTGNNEQFF. The chain recombines TRBV6-1 with TRBJ2-1; TRBD1 agrees at 9 bases. This CDR3 has 13 residues. Germline loops: CDR1 MNHNS, CDR2 SASEGT. V gave up 6 bases and J gave up 5 bases; unmatched junction bases: 2.

In this sample, this clone turned up a few times. The rearrangement joins TRBV5-4 to TRBJ2-5, with 9 bases lining up with TRBD2. The CDR3 totals 14 residues. V lost 4 bases to trimming and J lost 7 bases; unmatched junction nucleotides: 8. CDR1 and CDR2 (germline): SGHNT, YYREEE (reference sequence). The CDR3 protein is CASSPGLARGTQYF. The CDR3 DNA reads as TGTGCCAGCAGCCCGGGACTAGCACGCGGGACCCAGTACTTC.

This clone was counted only a few times. The chain carries TRBV5-1 and TRBJ2-5; TRBD1 aligns across 7 bases. Losses at the gene ends were 2 bases for V and 1 base for J; bases not matched to a gene: 5. Germline CDR1 is SGHRS and CDR2 is YFSETQ. The CDR3 covers 15 residues. CDR3 protein: CASSFQRTGQETQYF. The DNA for the CDR3 is TGCGCCAGCAGCTTCCAACGGACAGGCCAAGAGACCCAGTACTTC.

The rearrangement uses TRBV29-1 and TRBJ2-1; D gene uncertain. Trimming took off 2 bases at V and 4 bases at J, with 3 bases between the two ends. The germline gives CDR1 SQVTM, CDR2 ANQGSEA. The CDR3 is made up of 11 amino acids. The CDR3 DNA reads TGCAGCGTTGAACGGTACAATGAGCAGTTCTTC. Its translation: CSVERYNEQFF.

This chain links TRBV5-1 with TRBJ1-3; D uncertain. This CDR3 is built from 15 residues. Trimming pared 7 bases from V and 0 bases from J, leaving 14 bases between. Germline V gives CDR1 SGHRS, CDR2 YFSETQ. The CDR3 is CASRREGASGNTIYF. CDR3 nucleotides: TGCGCCAGCCGGAGGGAGGGCGCCTCTGGAAACACCATATATTTT.

A few counts support this clone. CDR3 bases: TGTGCCAGCTCACCAGGACTAGCGGGGATAGGCTACGAGCAGTACTTC. Encoded protein: CASSPGLAGIGYEQYF. V is TRBV18 and J is TRBJ2-5; 12 positions agree with TRBD2. TRBJ2-7 matches the DNA end more closely, so the J call is doubtful. The germline CDR1 and CDR2 sequences are KGHSH and LQKENI. CDR3 length equals 16 residues.

A few counts support this clone. The V and J genes are TRBV19 and TRBJ1-5, with D hard to call. V lost 6 bases and J 2 bases, leaving 11 bases between the germline ends. CDR1 and CDR2 from the germline V gene are LNHDA and SQIVND (reference sequence). This CDR3 is built from 14 residues. The CDR3: CASRGDTRNQPQHF. The CDR3, as DNA: TGTGCCAGTAGGGGTGACACCCGCAATCAGCCCCAGCATTTT.

The gene calls are TRBV5-4 and TRBJ1-1; 7 positions agree with TRBD1. The J segment lost 1 base and the V segment lost 4 bases, leaving 4 bases of the junction unmatched. This CDR3 region has 14 residues. Germline CDR1 is SGHNT and CDR2 is YYREEE (reference sequence). For the CDR3, the DNA is TGTGCCAGCAGCCGGGACAGAGAGAACACTGAAGCTTTCTTT. This encodes CASSRDRENTEAFF.

The V gene is TRBV2, the J gene TRBJ2-3; 10 bases map to TRBD2. Trimming at V came to 9 bases and at J to 0 bases, leaving 3 bases not matched to a gene. Per germline, CDR1 SNHLY and CDR2 FYNNEI. The CDR3 length is 14 residues. The CDR3 loop is CASGLAASTDTQYF. The DNA for the CDR3 is TGTGCCAGTGGACTAGCGGCTAGCACAGATACGCAGTATTTT.

This clone was picked up a small number of times. The chain combines TRBV29-1 with TRBJ2-5, with 7 nucleotides matching TRBD2. Germline V gives CDR1 SQVTM, CDR2 ANQGSEA. J gave up 5 bases and V 7 bases, and 10 bases lay outside the gene matches. The CDR3 runs to 13 residues. The CDR3 sequence is CSAPKGGPETQYF. CDR3 sequence (DNA): TGCAGCGCCCCTAAGGGAGGGCCGGAGACCCAGTACTTC. Filled out from reference TRBV29-1 and TRBJ2-5, the complete variable domain reads SAVISQKPSRDICQRGTSLTIQCQVDSQVTMMFWYRQQPGQSLTLIATANQGSEATYESGFVIDKFPISRPNLTFSTLTVSNMSPEDSSIYLCSAPKGGPETQYFGPGTRLLVL.

This chain links TRBV6-1 with TRBJ2-1; 9 bases agree with TRBD1. The CDR3 sequence is 14 residues long. J lost 3 bases, V lost 10 bases, and 7 bases had no gene match. Germline lookup yields CDR1 MNHNS and CDR2 SASEGT. The CDR3 DNA is TGTGCCACTAACCGGGACAGGGTCTACAATGAGCAGTTCTTC. It specifies CATNRDRVYNEQFF.

This clone was observed a few times. The CDR3 DNA is TGTGCCAGTAGTATCGGGACAGGGGCCTCCGAGCAGTACTTC. Protein product: CASSIGTGASEQYF. This chain connects TRBV19 to TRBJ2-7, with 10 bases lining up with TRBD1. With V trimmed by 3 bases and J by 6 bases, 5 bases remained unmatched. CDR1 and CDR2 from the germline V gene are LNHDA and SQIVND (reference sequence). The CDR3 sequence is 14 residues long.

This clone has more than one count but fewer than ten. The rearrangement uses TRBV25-1 and TRBJ2-3; TRBD2 is a possible D gene (7 bases). Germline V lookup: CDR1 MGHDK, CDR2 SYGVNS. V gave up 5 bases and J gave up 2 bases, with 17 bases separating them. CDR3 length: 16 amino acids. CDR3 sequence: CASSYGAGAHTDTQYF. In DNA, the CDR3 is TGTGCCAGCAGTTATGGGGCGGGGGCCCACACAGATACGCAGTATTTT.

In this sample, this clone turned up a few times. In the same sample, other DNA sequences code for this CDR3. The rearrangement joins TRBV7-2 to TRBJ2-7; TRBD2 matches 9 bases. The CDR3 runs to 15 residues. J lost 1 base, V lost 5 bases, and 6 bases had no gene match. Germline V CDR1 and CDR2: SGHTA, FQGNSA. CDR3 region: CASSLRSGGSYEQYF. The CDR3 coding sequence is TGTGCCAGCAGCCTACGAAGCGGGGGGTCCTACGAGCAGTACTTC.

This clone turned up a few times. The V and J genes are TRBV15 and TRBJ1-3, with 9 bases fitting TRBD1. This CDR3 is built from 17 residues. Germline V gene data show CDR1 as LNHNV and CDR2 as YYDKDF (reference sequence). The V segment lost 4 bases and the J segment 4 bases; nucleotides outside the gene matches: 11. CDR3 residues: CATSTTGTGSIGNTIYF. The DNA of the CDR3 is TGTGCCACCAGCACAACCGGGACAGGGAGCATCGGAAACACCATATATTTT.

This clone was recorded a few times. This chain links TRBV18 with TRBJ1-2; maybe TRBD1 (6 bases). The germline V and J ends were trimmed by 6 bases and 3 bases, with 14 bases remaining between them. This CDR3 comprises 14 residues. CDR1 is KGHSH, CDR2 LQKENI, per germline. The CDR3 loop is CASSRQVLDYGYTF. CDR3 bases: TGTGCCAGCTCCCGACAGGTTTTAGACTATGGCTACACCTTC.

This clone was seen a few times. The gene calls are TRBV9 and TRBJ1-1, with 8 bases aligning to TRBD1. V lost 0 bases to trimming and J lost 5 bases; unmatched junction nucleotides: 15. Germline V CDR1 and CDR2: SGDLS, YYNGEE. This CDR3 comprises 18 residues. CDR3 sequence: CASSVASGGGSVATEAFF. In DNA form, the CDR3 reads TGTGCCAGCAGCGTAGCGTCAGGGGGCGGCTCCGTCGCAACTGAAGCTTTCTTT.

Only a few counts were recorded for this clone. The chain carries TRBV19 and TRBJ1-1; unclear D gene. V was pared by 8 bases and J by 11 bases, with 18 bases between. From germline, CDR1 is LNHDA and CDR2 SQIVND (reference sequence). The CDR3 contains 12 residues. CDR3 in amino acids: CASHSGSEVAFF. CDR3 DNA sequence: TGTGCCAGTCATTCTGGGTCTGAGGTCGCTTTCTTT.

This clone has a handful of counts. V usage is TRBV10-3 and J usage is TRBJ2-1, with a possible D match to TRBD1 (6 bases). Between the trimmed V and J ends, which lost 6 bases and 0 bases, there was a span of 15 bases. Germline CDR1 reads ENHRY; CDR2 reads SYGVKD. This CDR3 is 16 amino acids long. The CDR3 sequence is CAIRMATGSSYNEQFF. CDR3 nucleotide sequence: TGTGCCATCAGGATGGCGACAGGAAGCTCCTACAATGAGCAGTTCTTC.

This chain links TRBV29-1 with TRBJ1-1; D may be TRBD1 (5 bases). V was trimmed by 7 bases and J by 1 base, leaving 16 bases between them. CDR1 is SQVTM, CDR2 ANQGSEA, per germline. CDR3 length equals 14 residues. The CDR3 DNA follows: TGCAGCGCCAATCTCAGGGTACCGAACACTGAAGCTTTCTTT. Its translation is CSANLRVPNTEAFF.

Only a few counts were recorded for this clone. It is unclear where the CDR3 begins or ends on the DNA, so no DNA is shown, and the CDR3 is as TCRdb lists it. J is TRBJ2-7 and V is TRBV6-1; the table names TRBD2, a call not compared with the DNA. The CDR3 adds up to 13 amino acids, both ends counted. Germline V lookup: CDR1 MNHNS, CDR2 SASEGT. The CDR3 is CASSEWGEGTKYF.